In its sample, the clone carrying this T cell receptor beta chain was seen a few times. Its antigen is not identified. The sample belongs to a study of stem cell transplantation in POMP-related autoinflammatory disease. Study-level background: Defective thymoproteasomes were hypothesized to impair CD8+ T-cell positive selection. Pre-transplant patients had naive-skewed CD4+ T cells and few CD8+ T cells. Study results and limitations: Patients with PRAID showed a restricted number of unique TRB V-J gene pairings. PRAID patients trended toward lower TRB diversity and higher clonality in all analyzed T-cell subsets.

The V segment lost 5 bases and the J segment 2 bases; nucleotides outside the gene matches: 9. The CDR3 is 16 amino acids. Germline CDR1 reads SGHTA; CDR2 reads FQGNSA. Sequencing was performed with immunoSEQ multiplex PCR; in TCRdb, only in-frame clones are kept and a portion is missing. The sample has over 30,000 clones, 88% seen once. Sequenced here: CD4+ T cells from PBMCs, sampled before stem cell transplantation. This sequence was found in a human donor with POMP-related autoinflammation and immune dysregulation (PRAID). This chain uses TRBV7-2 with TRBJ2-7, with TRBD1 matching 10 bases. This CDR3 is CASSGWDRGRTYEQYF. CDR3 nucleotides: TGTGCCAGCAGCGGGTGGGACAGGGGCCGAACCTACGAGCAGTACTTC.